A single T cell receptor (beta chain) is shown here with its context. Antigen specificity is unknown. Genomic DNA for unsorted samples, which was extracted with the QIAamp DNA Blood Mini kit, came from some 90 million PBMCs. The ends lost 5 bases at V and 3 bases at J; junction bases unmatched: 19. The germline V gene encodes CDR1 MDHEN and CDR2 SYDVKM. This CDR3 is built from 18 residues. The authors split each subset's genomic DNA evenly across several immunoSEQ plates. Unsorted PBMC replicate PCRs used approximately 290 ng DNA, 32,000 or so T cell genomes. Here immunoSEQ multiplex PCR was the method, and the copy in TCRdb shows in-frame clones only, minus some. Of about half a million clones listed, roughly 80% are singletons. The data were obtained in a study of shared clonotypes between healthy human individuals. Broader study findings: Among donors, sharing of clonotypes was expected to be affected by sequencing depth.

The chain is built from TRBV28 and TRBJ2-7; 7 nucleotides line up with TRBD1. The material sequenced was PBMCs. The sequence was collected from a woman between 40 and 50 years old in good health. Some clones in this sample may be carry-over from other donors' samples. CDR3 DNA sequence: TGTGCCAGCAGTCCCCCCCGGGACAGCCTAATACGGGGCTACGAGCAGTACTTC. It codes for CASSPPRDSLIRGYEQYF. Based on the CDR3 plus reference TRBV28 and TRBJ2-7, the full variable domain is DVKVTQSSRYLVKRTGEKVFLECVQDMDHENMFWYRQDPGLGLRLIYFSYDVKMKEKGDIPEGYSVSREKKERFSLILESASTNQTSMYLCASSPPRDSLIRGYEQYFGPGTRLTVT.